This T cell receptor beta chain was identified in a study of cytomegalovirus exposure and HLA in healthy donors. The study ran its PCR with 60 Vbeta and 13 Jbeta primers. Sequenced by immunoSEQ multiplex PCR; TCRdb stores in-frame clones only, minus some. In the table there are 200,000 to 250,000 clones, 75% to 90% of which are singletons. About this clone: Its antigen is still unknown.

Study conclusions and caveats: Sequencing likely caused a cluster of highly shared sequence variants. In vitro, three CMV-associated chains proved specific for CMV antigens. From TCR beta sequences, most subjects' HLA-A and HLA-B alleles were reportedly predicted accurately.

Germline loops: CDR1 SGHRS, CDR2 YFSETQ. The CDR3 runs to 15 residues. J gave up 1 base and V 4 bases, and 6 bases lay outside the gene matches. As for the donors, each was a healthy bone marrow donor. The receptor was derived from a boy aged 2 to 9 in good health and CMV-seronegative. The chain is built from TRBV5-1 and TRBJ1-1; 8 bases align to TRBD1. Sequenced material: PBMCs. CDR3 DNA sequence: TGCGCCAGCAGCAATCGACAGGGGAGGAACACTGAAGCTTTCTTT. Encoded protein: CASSNRQGRNTEAFF. Based on the CDR3 plus reference TRBV5-1 and TRBJ1-1, the full variable domain is KAGVTQTPRYLIKTRGQQVTLSCSPISGHRSVSWYQQTPGQGLQFLFEYFSETQRNKGNFPGRFSGRQFSNSRSEMNVSTLELGDSALYLCASSNRQGRNTEAFFGQGTRLTVV.